These 23 T cell receptor beta chains were sequenced from one sample in a study of T-cell reconstitution after alpha-beta-depleted transplantation in children. A TCRbeta library incorporating unique molecular identifiers was prepared. In TCRdb, the PCR reads were re-called with MiXCR into one record per CDR3 protein. The table lists roughly 500,000 distinct CDR3 sequences, around a third of them singletons. The sequences come from PBMCs from the stem cell graft donor, collected from the stem cell graft. These receptors all stem from a human donor who donated a stem cell graft to a child with aplastic anemia.

In its sample, this clonotype was seen a few times. The rearrangement joins TRBV6-5 to TRBJ2-2, with unresolved D. CDR1 and CDR2 (germline): MNHEY, SVGAGI. The ends were cut back, 0 bases at V and 6 bases at J, with 11 bases in the middle. The CDR3 is 15 residues long. CDR3 DNA sequence: TGTGCCAGCAGTTACTCGGGATTACAACCCGGGGAGCTGTTTTTT. It yields the protein CASSYSGLQPGELFF.

The chain carries TRBV15 and TRBJ2-7; 14 bases align to TRBD2. V was clipped by 3 bases and J by 2 bases; unmatched bases: 0. The CDR3 is made up of 15 amino acids. Germline assignment: CDR1 LNHNV and CDR2 YYDKDF (reference sequence). DNA of the CDR3: TGTGCCACCAGCAGGGGACTAGCGGGAGCCTACGAGCAGTACGTC. Translated: CATSRGLAGAYEQYV.

The chain combines TRBV19 with TRBJ2-1, with 7 positions matching TRBD2. The ends lost 1 base at V and 10 bases at J; junction bases unmatched: 10. CDR3 size: 15 residues. Germline V gives CDR1 LNHDA, CDR2 SQIVND (reference sequence). Here the CDR3 reads CASSIGAGIYMEQFF. The CDR3 bases are TGTGCCAGTAGTATAGGAGCGGGAATTTATATGGAGCAGTTCTTC.

This clonotype was seen ten or more times. The chain carries TRBV5-1 and TRBJ1-6; TRBD1 might be the D (6 bases). Germline V gene data show CDR1 as SGHRS and CDR2 as YFSETQ. The CDR3 is 14 amino acids. V lost 5 bases and J 5 bases, leaving 11 bases between the germline ends. CDR3 sequence reads: CASRRTEDNSPLHF. As DNA, the CDR3 is TGCGCCAGCAGGAGGACAGAGGATAATTCACCCCTCCACTTT. The full variable domain, rest sourced from reference TRBV5-1 and TRBJ1-6, is KAGVTQTPRYLIKTRGQQVTLSCSPISGHRSVSWYQQTPGQGLQFLFEYFSETQRNKGNFPGRFSGRQFSNSRSEMNVSTLELGDSALYLCASRRTEDNSPLHFGNGTRLTVT.

The chain is built from TRBV18 and TRBJ1-1, with TRBD1 as a possible D gene (6 bases). Trimming stripped 6 bases from V and 8 bases from J, with 13 bases between. The length of the CDR3 is 12 residues. Germline V gene data show CDR1 as KGHSH and CDR2 as LQKENI. The CDR3 DNA reads as TGTGCCAGCTCGACAGGTTCCGGAGAAGCTTTCTTT. This gives the protein CASSTGSGEAFF.

This chain joins TRBV6-4 and TRBJ2-1; maybe TRBD2 (6 bases). Trimming took off 3 bases at V and 4 bases at J, with 10 bases between the two ends. The CDR3 length is 14 residues. Germline lookup yields CDR1 MRHNA and CDR2 SNTAGT. The DNA for the CDR3 is TGTGCCAGCAGTGAGGGCGGGACTTACAATGAGCAGTTCTTC. This sequence encodes CASSEGGTYNEQFF.

The J gene is TRBJ2-7, the V gene TRBV20-1, with D perhaps TRBD1 or TRBD2 (5 bases each). Germline CDR1 DFQATT, CDR2 SNEGSKA (reference sequence). Trimming stripped 5 bases from V and 2 bases from J, with 13 bases between. CDR3 length: 13 amino acids. This CDR3 is CSASGTPTYEQYF. As DNA, the CDR3 is TGCAGTGCTTCCGGGACGCCGACCTACGAGCAGTACTTC.

CDR3 residues: CSARDWSGQENSPLHF. As DNA, the CDR3 is TGCAGTGCTAGAGATTGGTCCGGACAGGAGAATTCACCCCTCCACTTT. This sequence joins TRBV20-1 and TRBJ1-6; TRBD1 agrees at 7 bases. Trimming took 0 bases from V and 7 from J; bases not matched to a gene: 9. There are 16 residues in the CDR3. Germline V lookup: CDR1 DFQATT, CDR2 SNEGSKA (reference sequence).

This clonotype was picked up a small number of times. The CDR3 reads CASSPGTASSYEQYV. CDR3 nucleotide sequence: TGTGCCAGCAGCCCCGGGACAGCGAGCTCCTACGAGCAGTACGTC. This chain uses TRBV5-6 with TRBJ2-7; 7 bases are shared with TRBD1. With V trimmed by 4 bases and J by 0 bases, 7 bases remained unmatched. This CDR3 spans 15 amino acids. Germline assignment: CDR1 SGHDT and CDR2 YYEEEE.

The chain uses TRBV20-1 and TRBJ2-2; 7 nucleotides line up with TRBD1. V dropped 0 bases and J dropped 2; count of bases not matched to a gene: 6. The CDR3 runs to 16 residues. In germline, CDR1 is DFQATT, CDR2 SNEGSKA (reference sequence). CDR3 bases: TGCAGTGCTAGAGATGGGACAGAGGTTAACACCGGGGAGCTGTTTTTT. Translation gives CSARDGTEVNTGELFF.

V and J are TRBV11-3 and TRBJ2-7, with 8 bases identical to TRBD1. The CDR3 covers 13 residues. Germline CDR1 is SGHNT and CDR2 is YENEEA. Trimming took 0 bases from V and 5 from J; bases not matched to a gene: 0. The CDR3 sequence: CASSLDRGHEQYV. DNA of the CDR3: TGTGCCAGCAGCTTAGACAGGGGGCACGAGCAGTACGTC.

The J gene is TRBJ2-1, the V gene TRBV7-2, with TRBD1 matching 11 bases. The CDR3 contains 15 residues. CDR1 and CDR2 (germline): SGHTA, FQGNSA. Trimming at V came to 5 bases and at J to 13 bases, leaving 13 bases not matched to a gene. The chain's CDR3 is CASSPASGTGGVQFF. The CDR3 bases are TGTGCCAGCAGCCCAGCTTCCGGGACAGGGGGTGTCCAGTTCTTC.

The chain employs TRBV7-9 and TRBJ1-3; D call uncertain. The CDR3 runs to 16 residues. V gave up 1 base and J gave up 2 bases, with 12 bases separating them. The germline gives CDR1 SEHNR, CDR2 FQNEAQ (reference sequence). CDR3 amino acids: CASSLGGASAGNTIYF. DNA of the CDR3: TGTGCCAGCAGCTTAGGAGGTGCGTCAGCTGGAAACACCATATATTTT.

This clonotype has only a few counts. The chain recombines TRBV20-1 with TRBJ2-7; TRBD2 is a possible D gene (7 bases). Germline assignment: CDR1 DFQATT and CDR2 SNEGSKA (reference sequence). The ends were cut back, 6 bases at V and 1 base at J, with 19 bases in the middle. The CDR3 sequence is 15 residues long. The CDR3 DNA reads TGCAGTGCCCACCGCGGGGGCGCGTATTCCTACGAGCAGTACTTC. Translation: CSAHRGGAYSYEQYF.

The chain employs TRBV5-1 and TRBJ2-3; unclear D gene. Looked up from germline, CDR1 is SGHRS and CDR2 is YFSETQ. Trimming took off 2 bases at V and 2 bases at J, with 9 bases between the two ends. The CDR3 is 14 residues long. CDR3: CASSFMGTTDTQYF. In DNA, the CDR3 is TGCGCCAGCAGCTTTATGGGCACCACAGATACGCAGTATTTT.

This sequence joins TRBV6-5 and TRBJ2-3; the D call may be TRBD1 or TRBD2 (6 bases each). Looked up from germline, CDR1 is MNHEY and CDR2 is SVGAGI. The CDR3 is made up of 13 amino acids. V lost 2 bases and J 6 bases, leaving 9 bases between the germline ends. The DNA for the CDR3 is TGTGCCAGCAGTTACAGGGGGGACGATACGCAGTATTTT. This sequence encodes CASSYRGDDTQYF.

In this sample, this clonotype turned up a few times. The V call is TRBV5-1, the J call TRBJ2-2, with 7 bases lining up with TRBD1. V trimming: 7 bases; J trimming: 4 bases; junction bases outside the gene matches: 7. Germline CDR1 reads SGHRS; CDR2 reads YFSETQ. The CDR3 spans 14 residues. The CDR3 here is CASRGQASTGELFF. DNA of the CDR3: TGCGCCAGCCGTGGACAGGCCAGCACCGGGGAGCTGTTTTTT.

This chain connects TRBV12-3 or TRBV12-4 to TRBJ2-1; 11 nucleotides agree with TRBD2. V dropped 5 bases and J dropped 8; count of bases not matched to a gene: 23. This CDR3 spans 20 amino acids. DNA of the CDR3: TGTGCCAGCAGTGCCCTGGGACAGTACCCTAGCGGGAGGCGGTTGCATGAGCAGTTCTTC. Its protein product is CASSALGQYPSGRRLHEQFF.

This sequence joins TRBV7-2 and TRBJ2-1; TRBD1 aligns across 10 bases. CDR1 and CDR2 from the germline V gene are SGHTA and FQGNSA. There are 16 residues in the CDR3. The ends lost 5 bases at V and 9 bases at J; junction bases unmatched: 13. The CDR3: CASSEIPGQGTFEQFF. DNA for the CDR3: TGTGCCAGCAGCGAAATTCCGGGACAGGGGACTTTTGAGCAGTTCTTC.

The gene calls are TRBV5-1 and TRBJ1-4, with D possibly matching TRBD1 (5 bases). Between the trimmed V and J ends, which lost 4 bases and 8 bases, there was a span of 18 bases. This CDR3 has 15 amino acids. The germline gives CDR1 SGHRS, CDR2 YFSETQ. CDR3 DNA: TGCGCCAGCAGCCCGGGACCTTCAGCGGGAGAAAAACTGTTTTTT. It is translated as CASSPGPSAGEKLFF.

V and J are TRBV2 and TRBJ2-1; D is uncertain. From germline, CDR1 is SNHLY and CDR2 FYNNEI. The CDR3 length is 13 residues. Trimming removed 7 bases at V and 8 bases at J, with 15 bases between. The CDR3 loop reads CASTVILSYEQFF. In DNA, the CDR3 is TGTGCCAGCACCGTGATACTAAGCTATGAGCAGTTCTTC.

The genes are TRBV7-8 and TRBJ2-3, with 8 nucleotides matching TRBD1. The ends lost 5 bases at V and 0 bases at J; junction bases unmatched: 16. CDR3 length equals 19 residues. In germline, CDR1 is SGHVS, CDR2 FQNEAQ. The CDR3 spells CASSRARTGGITSTDTQYF. CDR3 coding DNA: TGTGCCAGCAGCCGAGCCCGAACAGGGGGGATTACTAGCACAGATACGCAGTATTTT.

The CDR3 DNA reads TGTGCCAGCAGTTCCTTCTACCACGAGCAGTACGTC. Translation: CASSSFYHEQYV. The J gene is TRBJ2-7, the V gene TRBV12-3 or TRBV12-4; D is undetermined. The CDR3 sequence is 12 residues long. V was shortened by 4 bases and J by 5 bases, with 9 bases between the two germline ends.